The 15 T cell receptor beta chains reported below all come from one sample, sequenced in a study of T cell responses to AZD1222 COVID-19 vaccine. Profiling relied on immunoSEQ multiplex PCR, and the TCRdb table lists in-frame clones only, not all of them. The data contain roughly 140,000 clones, about 92% of them singletons. Sequencing used peripheral blood, obtained on day 0 of AZD1222 vaccination. These receptors all come from an adult in good health.

This chain joins TRBV19 and TRBJ1-2, with D unclear. Germline V gene lookup returns CDR1 LNHDA and CDR2 SQIVND (reference sequence). Trimming stripped 10 bases from V and 5 bases from J, with 11 bases between. The CDR3 loop spans 11 amino acids. The CDR3 bases are TGTGCCACCCACTGGAGGTATGGCTACACCTTC. It yields the protein CATHWRYGYTF.

This clone was observed a single time. The genes are TRBV7-6 and TRBJ2-3; D is perhaps TRBD1 or TRBD2 (5 bases each). CDR3 size: 17 residues. V dropped 5 bases and J dropped 2 bases, with 20 bases sitting between them. Per germline, CDR1 SGHVS and CDR2 FNYEAQ. DNA of the CDR3: TGTGCCAGCAGCCAAAGGGACGGCTCGGTTCCCACAGATACGCAGTATTTT. This encodes CASSQRDGSVPTDTQYF.

J is TRBJ1-2 and V is TRBV18; 9 bases align to TRBD1. V gave up 5 bases and J gave up 6 bases; unmatched junction bases: 10. The CDR3 consists of 15 residues. The germline V gene encodes CDR1 KGHSH and CDR2 LQKENI. The CDR3 here is CASSAQGAWGDGYTF. CDR3 DNA: TGTGCCAGCTCAGCACAGGGGGCGTGGGGTGATGGCTACACCTTC.

The chain is built from TRBV2 and TRBJ2-7; tentatively, D is TRBD1 or TRBD2 (5 bases each). Deletions cut 0 bases from V and 4 bases from J, with 16 bases between. CDR1 SNHLY and CDR2 FYNNEI come from the germline V gene. The CDR3 is made up of 16 amino acids. For the CDR3, the DNA is TGTGCCAGCAGTGAAGCCCCTCCGGGGCCTCTATACGAGCAGTACTTC. Amino acids: CASSEAPPGPLYEQYF.

This sequence joins TRBV5-1 and TRBJ1-3; 8 nucleotides line up with TRBD1. The CDR3 is made up of 16 amino acids. Per the germline V gene, CDR1 is SGHRS and CDR2 is YFSETQ. After removal of 4 bases from V and 0 bases from J, the junction contained 6 bases not matched to a gene. CDR3 in DNA: TGCGCCAGCAGCCCGACAGGGGCCAGCTCTGGAAACACCATATATTTT. It is translated as CASSPTGASSGNTIYF.

This clone was picked up one time. The J gene is TRBJ2-1, the V gene TRBV6-2 or TRBV6-3; 8 bases match TRBD2. The V segment lost 1 base and the J segment 7 bases; nucleotides outside the gene matches: 6. This CDR3 has 15 residues. Germline V gene lookup returns CDR1 MNHEY and CDR2 SVGEGT. The CDR3 DNA follows: TGTGCCAGCAGTTACTACCAGCGGGGGAGTAATGAGCAGTTCTTC. Its protein is CASSYYQRGSNEQFF.

The V and J genes are TRBV2 and TRBJ2-5; TRBD1 agrees at 8 bases. V shed 7 bases and J 3 bases; nucleotides not matched to a gene: 4. This CDR3 comprises 13 residues. Germline values: CDR1 SNHLY, CDR2 FYNNEI. The CDR3 spells CASTADREETQYF. The DNA of the CDR3 is TGTGCCAGCACTGCGGACAGGGAAGAGACCCAGTACTTC.

This chain links TRBV4-3 with TRBJ1-4, with D unresolved. The CDR3 covers 15 residues. V was pared by 1 base and J by 8 bases, with 14 bases between. The germline V gene encodes CDR1 LGHNA and CDR2 YSLEER. As DNA, the CDR3 is TGCGCCAGCAGCCAAGGGCAGGCGATCGAGGAAAAACTGTTTTTT. Translating gives CASSQGQAIEEKLFF.

This chain connects TRBV9 to TRBJ2-3, with 9 bases matching TRBD2. J gave up 5 bases and V 0 bases, and 10 bases lay outside the gene matches. Germline V gene lookup returns CDR1 SGDLS and CDR2 YYNGEE. There are 17 residues in the CDR3. CDR3 region: CASSVGGRASGEDTQYF. In nucleotides, the CDR3 is TGTGCCAGCAGCGTAGGGGGGCGGGCTAGCGGGGAAGATACGCAGTATTTT.

Only one count was recorded for this clone. This chain joins TRBV4-3 and TRBJ2-7; 7 nucleotides line up with TRBD2. The length of the CDR3 is 17 residues. The ends lost 0 bases at V and 0 bases at J; junction bases unmatched: 8. The germline gives CDR1 LGHNA, CDR2 YSLEER. The CDR3 is CASSQEWGAGVSYEQYF. The CDR3 nucleotides read TGCGCCAGCAGCCAAGAATGGGGTGCGGGAGTCTCCTACGAGCAGTACTTC.

The genes are TRBV14 and TRBJ2-3; weak D call: TRBD2 (6 bases). The CDR3 loop spans 13 amino acids. Trimming removed 5 bases from V and 3 bases from J, with 9 bases in between. Looked up from germline, CDR1 is SGHDN and CDR2 is FVKESK. The CDR3 loop reads CASSKAGTDTQYF. The DNA of the CDR3 is TGTGCCAGCAGCAAAGCGGGTACAGATACGCAGTATTTT.

The V call is TRBV19, the J call TRBJ1-1; TRBD1 aligns across 8 bases. The length of the CDR3 is 13 residues. CDR1 LNHDA and CDR2 SQIVND come from the germline V gene (reference sequence). J was trimmed by 1 base and V by 5 bases; bases with no gene match: 0. DNA of the CDR3: TGTGCCAGTAGTGGACAGGGGAACACTGAAGCTTTCTTT. Amino acids: CASSGQGNTEAFF.

V and J are TRBV13 and TRBJ2-7; 8 nucleotides align to TRBD1. The CDR3 extends over 15 amino acids. Germline V gene data show CDR1 as PRHDT and CDR2 as FYEKMQ (reference sequence). V shed 2 bases, J shed 1 base, and the junction held 4 bases outside the gene matches. The CDR3 loop reads CASSLSGQGSYEQYF. CDR3 DNA: TGTGCCAGCAGCTTAAGCGGACAGGGATCCTACGAGCAGTACTTC.

The J gene is TRBJ1-2, the V gene TRBV5-6, with D uncertain. There are 13 residues in the CDR3. Germline CDR1 and CDR2: SGHDT and YYEEEE. V gave up 0 bases and J gave up 6 bases, with 9 bases separating them. As DNA, the CDR3 is TGTGCCAGCAGCTTGGCCAACGGGAATGGCTACACCTTC. Protein sequence: CASSLANGNGYTF.

The chain employs TRBV12-3 or TRBV12-4 and TRBJ1-5; D might be TRBD1 (6 bases). The CDR3 is 12 amino acids. The V end lost 7 bases, the J end lost 11 bases, and 15 bases lay between the germline ends. CDR3 sequence (DNA): TGTGCCAGCACCTTCCAGGGGAGGGCCCAGCATTTT. Translated, it gives CASTFQGRAQHF.